This T cell receptor beta chain was profiled in a study of T-cell reconstitution after alpha-beta-depleted transplantation in children (dated by TCRdb to the mid-2010s). For the wider study: T-cell immune reconstitution after TCRalphabeta/CD19-depleted allogeneic hematopoietic cell transplantation in children was quantitatively tracked in the study by means of TCR repertoire profiling.

Preparation of the library involved PCR. Sequencing took place on an Illumina HiSeq 2500. Molecular barcoding was employed in the preparation of TCR libraries, with unique molecular identifiers being used to normalize TCRbeta repertoire quantification. TCRdb trimmed the raw reads at Q25, called clones with MiXCR and kept productive beta chains. Each entry merges the rows of one CDR3 protein and shows their most common DNA and genes. Here the sample has roughly 200,000 distinct CDR3 sequences; approximately 8% occur a single time. Approximately 40% of the sample is in the top ten clones. Its CDR3 holds 12 amino acids, cysteine through phenylalanine. Solely the CDR3 DNA is kept, with 36 bases framed from the first base. Trimming leaves V shorter by 8 bases and J shorter by 7 bases, with the junction holding 6 bases beyond the gene matches. As encoded in the germline V gene, CDR1 is SGHRS while CDR2 is YFSETQ.

Points the paper makes about the study in general: In some patients, high TCRbeta diversity at day 60 was attributed to recipient T cells and intrathymic progenitors that had survived conditioning. Over subsequent months, a decline in hyperexpanded clone frequencies was noted, and after one year, T-cell counts and TCRbeta diversity were mostly ascribed to newly produced T cells. The apparently early recovery of alphabetaT-cell counts about two months after transplant reportedly depended on only several hundred rapidly expanded clones that came from non-depleted graft cells.

Notes on this clonotype: The clone's antigen remains unknown. No base-level quality is on record; no much larger clone is a single base apart.

Interpreted using the paper, the treatment or condition label stands for: allogeneic hematopoietic cell transplantation with graft depleted of TCRalphabeta T cells and CD19 B cells. The children who served as transplant recipients had been given grafts of TCRalphabeta/CD19-depleted allogeneic hematopoietic cells. The sample in question was PBMCs, mostly from graft donor cells, obtained 360 days after TCRalphabeta/CD19-depleted stem cell transplant. This TCR was sampled from a male patient aged 2-9 years who had a stem cell transplant for acute myeloid leukemia, so the T cells may come from the graft donor. The chain was built from TRBV5-1 and TRBJ2-4; 7 central bases correspond to TRBD1. The bases are TGCGCCAGTACAGGGGACGCGAACATTCAGTACTTC. This translates into CASTGDANIQYF.